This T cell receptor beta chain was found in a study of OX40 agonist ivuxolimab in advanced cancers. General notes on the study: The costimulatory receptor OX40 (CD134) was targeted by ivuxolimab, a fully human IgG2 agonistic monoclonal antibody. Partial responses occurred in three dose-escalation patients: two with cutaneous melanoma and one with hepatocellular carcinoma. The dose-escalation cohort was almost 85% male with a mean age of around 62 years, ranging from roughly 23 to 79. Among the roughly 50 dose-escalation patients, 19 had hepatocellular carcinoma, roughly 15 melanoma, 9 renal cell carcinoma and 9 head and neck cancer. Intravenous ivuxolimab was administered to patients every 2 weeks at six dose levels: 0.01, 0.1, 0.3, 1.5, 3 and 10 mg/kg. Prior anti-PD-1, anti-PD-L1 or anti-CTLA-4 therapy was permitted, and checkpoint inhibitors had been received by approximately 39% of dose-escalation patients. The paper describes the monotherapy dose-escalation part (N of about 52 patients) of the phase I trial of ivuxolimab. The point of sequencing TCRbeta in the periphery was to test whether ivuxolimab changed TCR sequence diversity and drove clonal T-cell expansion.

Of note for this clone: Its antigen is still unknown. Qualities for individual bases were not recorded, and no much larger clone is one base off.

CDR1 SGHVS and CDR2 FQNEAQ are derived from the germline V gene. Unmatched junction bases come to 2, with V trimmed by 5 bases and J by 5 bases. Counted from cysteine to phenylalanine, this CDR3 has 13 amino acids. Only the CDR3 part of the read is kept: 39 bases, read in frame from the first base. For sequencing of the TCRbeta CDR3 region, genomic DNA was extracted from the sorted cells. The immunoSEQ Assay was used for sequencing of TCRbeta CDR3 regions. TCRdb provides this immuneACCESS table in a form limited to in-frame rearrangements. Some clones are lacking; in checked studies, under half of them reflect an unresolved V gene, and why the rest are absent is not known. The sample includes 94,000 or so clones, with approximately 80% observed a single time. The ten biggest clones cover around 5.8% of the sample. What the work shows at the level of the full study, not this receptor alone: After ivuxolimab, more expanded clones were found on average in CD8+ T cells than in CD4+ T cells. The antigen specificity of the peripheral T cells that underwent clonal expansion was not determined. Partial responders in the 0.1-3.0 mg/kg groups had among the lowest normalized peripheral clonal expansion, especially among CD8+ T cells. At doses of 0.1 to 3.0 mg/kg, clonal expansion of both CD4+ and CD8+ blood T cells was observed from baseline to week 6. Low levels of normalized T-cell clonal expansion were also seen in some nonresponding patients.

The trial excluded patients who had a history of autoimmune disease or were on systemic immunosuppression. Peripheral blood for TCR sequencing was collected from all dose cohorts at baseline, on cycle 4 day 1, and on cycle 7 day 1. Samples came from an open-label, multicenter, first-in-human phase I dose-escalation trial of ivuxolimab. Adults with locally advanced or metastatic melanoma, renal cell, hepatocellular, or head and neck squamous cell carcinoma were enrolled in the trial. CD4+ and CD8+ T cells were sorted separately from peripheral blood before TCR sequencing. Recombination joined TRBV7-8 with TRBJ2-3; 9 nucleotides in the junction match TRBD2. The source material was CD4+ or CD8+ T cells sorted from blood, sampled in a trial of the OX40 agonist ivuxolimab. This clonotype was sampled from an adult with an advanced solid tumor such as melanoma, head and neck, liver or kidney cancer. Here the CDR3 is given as CASSGAGGDTQYF. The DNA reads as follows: TGTGCCAGCAGCGGAGCGGGGGGAGATACGCAGTATTTT.